This note documents a single TCR beta chain sequence. The junction departs from the called germline gene at one end, perhaps through a read error. This CDR3 is built from 12 residues. In germline, CDR1 is KGHSH, CDR2 LQKENI. The entry originates in a study of shared clonotypes between healthy human individuals. TCRdb keeps only in-frame clones here, not all; method: immunoSEQ multiplex PCR. The sample lists 2 million to 2.5 million clones; approximately 95% were seen once. This chain uses TRBV18 with TRBJ1-2, with 7 positions matching TRBD1. The sequence derives from a man between 18 and 29 years old in good health. The sample taken for sequencing was naive CD4+ T cells sorted from blood. As to subset: CD45RA+ positively selected. CDR3 nucleotides: TGTGCCAGCTCATTTCCCGGGACAGAATTCCACTTC. Amino acids: CASSFPGTEFHF.